One and the same sample provided the 17 T cell receptor beta chains below, sequenced in a study of T cell changes during pregnancy in multiple sclerosis. Here immunoSEQ multiplex PCR was the method, and the copy in TCRdb shows in-frame clones only, minus some. The top ten clones hold approximately 1.5% of a sample with fewer than 70,000 clones, approximately 91% of them seen once. The sequences come from peripheral blood, collected in the third trimester of pregnancy. The source of these receptors is a female donor with multiple sclerosis, enrolled in a pregnancy study.

This clone has only one observation. The CDR3 loop reads CASSGPGTGRVEAFF. CDR3 nucleotide sequence: TGCGCCAGCAGTGGCCCGGGGACAGGGAGGGTTGAAGCTTTCTTT. This chain connects TRBV10-1 to TRBJ1-1; TRBD1 aligns across 9 bases. The CDR3 has 15 amino acids. V was pared by 4 bases and J by 7 bases, with 10 bases of the junction left unmatched. CDR1 WNHNN and CDR2 SYGVQD come from the germline V gene (reference sequence).

The chain couples TRBV6-6 to TRBJ1-1; unclear D gene. The CDR3 is 14 amino acids. Deletions cut 1 base from V and 8 bases from J, with 14 bases between. Germline V CDR1 and CDR2: MNHNY, SVGAGI (reference sequence). In nucleotides, the CDR3 is TGTGCCAGCAGTTACTACCAACACGAATTCGAAGCTTTCTTT. Protein product: CASSYYQHEFEAFF.

V usage is TRBV11-2 and J usage is TRBJ1-1; 11 bases line up with TRBD1. This CDR3 spans 15 amino acids. In germline, CDR1 is SGHAT, CDR2 FQNNGV. J gave up 12 bases and V 5 bases, and 14 bases lay outside the gene matches. Written as DNA, the CDR3 is TGTGCCAGCAGCCAACCTGGACAGGGGGCGCTTAGGACTTTCTTT. Residues: CASSQPGQGALRTFF.

This chain uses TRBV28 with TRBJ1-5; 8 bases line up with TRBD1. The CDR3 spans 15 residues. V dropped 5 bases and J dropped 1; count of bases not matched to a gene: 4. The germline V gene encodes CDR1 MDHEN and CDR2 SYDVKM. CDR3 protein: CASSETGGSNQPQHF. CDR3 DNA sequence: TGTGCCAGCAGTGAAACAGGGGGGAGCAATCAGCCCCAGCATTTT.

The V call is TRBV30, the J call TRBJ2-1, with a possible D match to TRBD2 (5 bases). This CDR3 has 13 residues. CDR1 and CDR2 (germline): GTSNPN, SVGIG (reference sequence). The V end lost 2 bases, the J end lost 2 bases, and 7 bases lay between the germline ends. DNA of the CDR3: TGTGCCTGGAGTAGCGGTACCTACAATGAGCAGTTCTTC. Protein sequence: CAWSSGTYNEQFF.

The V call is TRBV25-1, the J call TRBJ2-7; TRBD1 aligns across 8 bases. The V segment lost 8 bases and the J segment 4 bases; nucleotides outside the gene matches: 7. The V gene's germline CDR1 is MGHDK and CDR2 SYGVNS. CDR3 length equals 13 residues. The CDR3 reads CASGKDRDYEQYF. In DNA, the CDR3 is TGTGCCAGCGGCAAGGACAGGGATTACGAGCAGTACTTC.

The chain joins TRBV2 to TRBJ2-3; 8 positions match TRBD2. The CDR3 has 15 amino acids. Germline trimming cut 4 bases from V and 10 bases from J; bases unmatched to any gene: 13. Germline V lookup: CDR1 SNHLY, CDR2 FYNNEI. Written as DNA, the CDR3 is TGTGCCAGCAGTGGACTAGCGCCGGCACTCGCGGCGCAGTATTTT. The encoded protein is CASSGLAPALAAQYF.

The chain joins TRBV19 to TRBJ1-3, with 7 bases lining up with TRBD1. Losses at the gene ends were 7 bases for V and 7 bases for J; bases not matched to a gene: 16. Germline V gives CDR1 LNHDA, CDR2 SQIVND (reference sequence). The CDR3 consists of 16 residues. CDR3 sequence: CASTESGQTVGNTIYF. The CDR3 DNA reads as TGTGCCAGTACCGAATCGGGACAGACCGTCGGGAACACCATATATTTT. Full variable domain (rest looked up from reference TRBV19 and TRBJ1-3): DGGITQSPKYLFRKEGQNVTLSCEQNLNHDAMYWYRQDPGQGLRLIYYSQIVNDFQKGDIAEGYSVSREKKESFPLTVTSAQKNPTAFYLCASTESGQTVGNTIYFGEGSWLTVV.

The chain employs TRBV6-5 and TRBJ2-7, with D perhaps matching TRBD1 (7 bases). CDR3 length: 16 amino acids. Trimming took off 4 bases at V and 7 bases at J, with 23 bases between the two ends. From germline, CDR1 is MNHEY and CDR2 SVGAGI. CDR3 loop: CASSFLTGAAGGEQYF. CDR3 DNA: TGTGCCAGCAGTTTCCTAACAGGGGCGGCCGGGGGAGAGCAGTACTTC.

The V call is TRBV1, the J call TRBJ1-6; the table assigns TRBD1, which was not confirmed against the DNA. TRBV1 is shown as a pseudogene. CDR3 size: 17 residues. The CDR3 nucleotides are TGCACCAGCAGCCAAGAGGGGGACACCCTACTTAATTCACCCCTCCACTTT. Protein product: CTSSQEGDTLLNSPLHF.

The V call is TRBV5-1, the J call TRBJ1-3; tentatively, D is TRBD1 (5 bases). The CDR3 spans 15 residues. The germline gives CDR1 SGHRS, CDR2 YFSETQ. Trimming pared 4 bases from V and 0 bases from J, leaving 11 bases between. In DNA, the CDR3 is TGCGCCAGCAGCCCAGGGTTCGTCTCTGGAAACACCATATATTTT. Translating it yields CASSPGFVSGNTIYF. The entire variable domain, with the rest obtained from reference TRBV5-1 and TRBJ1-3, is as follows: KAGVTQTPRYLIKTRGQQVTLSCSPISGHRSVSWYQQTPGQGLQFLFEYFSETQRNKGNFPGRFSGRQFSNSRSEMNVSTLELGDSALYLCASSPGFVSGNTIYFGEGSWLTVV.

The chain is built from TRBV27 and TRBJ1-6, with D tentatively TRBD1 (6 bases). Germline values: CDR1 MNHEY, CDR2 SMNVEV (reference sequence). The CDR3 sequence is 14 residues long. V was cut by 6 bases and J by 4 bases, with 10 bases left in between. Here the CDR3 DNA reads TGTGCCAGCAGCACCCAGGGGTATAATTCACCCCTCCACTTT. As protein: CASSTQGYNSPLHF.

This chain joins TRBV10-2 and TRBJ1-2; D unresolved. The CDR3 runs to 14 residues. Germline V gene data show CDR1 as WSHSY and CDR2 as SAAADI. V was pared by 6 bases and J by 13 bases, with 24 bases between. The CDR3 loop is CASSSDWSSATFTF. CDR3 coding DNA: TGCGCCAGCAGCTCTGACTGGTCCAGTGCTACCTTCACCTTC.

The DNA for the CDR3 is TGCGCCAGCAGCTTGGGATCCGGGGGGCTTTCCTACAATGAGCAGTTCTTC. Translating gives CASSLGSGGLSYNEQFF. The gene calls are TRBV5-1 and TRBJ2-1; TRBD2 is a possible D gene (7 bases). V dropped 0 bases and J dropped 1 base, with 14 bases sitting between them. CDR3 size: 17 residues. CDR1 and CDR2 (germline): SGHRS, YFSETQ.

The chain links TRBV10-3 to TRBJ2-5; D gene uncertain. Deletions cut 0 bases from V and 3 bases from J, with 11 bases between. CDR3 length equals 15 residues. In germline, CDR1 is ENHRY, CDR2 SYGVKD. In nucleotides, the CDR3 is TGTGCCATCAGTGAGTCGCAAGCGAGGAAAGAGACCCAGTACTTC. Its protein product is CAISESQARKETQYF.

The J gene is TRBJ1-4, the V gene TRBV19; TRBD1 matches at 9 bases. V shed 6 bases and J 6 bases; nucleotides not matched to a gene: 8. The CDR3 is made up of 15 amino acids. Looked up from germline, CDR1 is LNHDA and CDR2 is SQIVND (reference sequence). CDR3 in DNA: TGTGCCAGTAGGCCCCGCGGGACAGGGTATGAAAAACTGTTTTTT. It encodes CASRPRGTGYEKLFF.

This chain joins TRBV7-5 and TRBJ1-1; the table's D call, TRBD1, has no DNA check behind it. TRBV7-5 counts as a pseudogene. The CDR3 is made up of 15 amino acids. The CDR3 DNA is TGTGCCAGAAGCCAGACCTCAGGGATCGGCGCTGAAGCTTTCTTT. The encoded protein is CARSQTSGIGAEAFF.